These 20 T cell receptor beta chains came from one sample sequenced in a study of blood T cell repertoires in COVID-19. Data came from immunoSEQ multiplex PCR; TCRdb stores just in-frame clones and leaves some out. The sample yields about 170,000 clones, approximately 90% seen once. The specimen was peripheral blood. Receptors originate from a man aged 50-60 years who had recovered from COVID-19.

The V gene is TRBV11-2, the J gene TRBJ2-1; 12 bases are shared with TRBD2. V lost 7 bases and J lost 1; bases outside the gene matches: 8. Germline V CDR1 and CDR2: SGHAT, FQNNGV. The CDR3 runs to 17 residues. The chain's CDR3 is CASTPGGLAGSYNEQFF. Written as DNA, the CDR3 is TGTGCCAGCACCCCCGGCGGACTAGCGGGATCCTACAATGAGCAGTTCTTC. Full variable domain (outside the CDR3, taken from reference TRBV11-2 and TRBJ2-1): EAGVAQSPRYKIIEKRQSVAFWCNPISGHATLYWYQQILGQGPKLLIQFQNNGVVDDSQLPKDRFSAERLKGVDSTLKIQPAKLEDSAVYLCASTPGGLAGSYNEQFFGPGTRLTVL.

The chain is built from TRBV7-8 and TRBJ1-5; possible D gene TRBD1, 5 bases. The V and J ends lost 1 base and 3 bases respectively, with 7 bases between them. From germline, CDR1 is SGHVS and CDR2 FQNEAQ. This CDR3 is built from 14 residues. CDR3 region: CASSLDRTNQPQHF. The CDR3 nucleotides read TGTGCCAGCAGCTTAGACAGGACCAATCAGCCCCAGCATTTT.

The chain has TRBV29-1 and TRBJ1-4, with D unclear. V shed 4 bases and J shed 0 bases, with 12 bases lying between them. The CDR3 runs 15 residues. From germline, CDR1 is SQVTM and CDR2 ANQGSEA. CDR3 DNA: TGCAGCGTTGGCCGGCTAGGATCAACTAATGAAAAACTGTTTTTT. Amino acids: CSVGRLGSTNEKLFF.

The J gene is TRBJ1-2, the V gene TRBV28; the D gene is possibly TRBD1 (5 bases). The CDR3 loop spans 13 amino acids. V lost 3 bases and J lost 5, with 10 bases in between. Germline V gives CDR1 MDHEN, CDR2 SYDVKM. The CDR3 loop reads CASSLGRSYGYTF. For the CDR3, the DNA is TGTGCCAGCAGTTTGGGGCGGTCGTATGGCTACACCTTC.

The chain carries TRBV7-3 and TRBJ2-5, with TRBD1 matching 7 bases. This CDR3 comprises 15 residues. CDR1 is SGHTA and CDR2 is FQGTGA in the germline V gene. V lost 6 bases and J lost 0; bases outside the gene matches: 7. This CDR3 is CASRDIQGYQETQYF. The CDR3 nucleotides read TGTGCCAGCAGGGACATACAGGGGTACCAAGAGACCCAGTACTTC.

The chain uses TRBV11-1 and TRBJ2-5, with 8 bases aligning to TRBD1. The CDR3 consists of 14 residues. Germline V gene lookup returns CDR1 SGHAT and CDR2 FQDESV (reference sequence). The J segment lost 4 bases and the V segment lost 5 bases, leaving 6 bases of the junction unmatched. CDR3 DNA sequence: TGTGCCAGCAGCCTTGGGACAGGTGGAGAGACCCAGTACTTC. Translated: CASSLGTGGETQYF.

The gene calls are TRBV6-5 and TRBJ1-5; D unclear. V was trimmed by 7 bases and J by 7 bases, leaving 17 bases between them. Germline V gives CDR1 MNHEY, CDR2 SVGAGI. The CDR3 totals 14 residues. The CDR3 bases are TGTGCCAGCATCTTGAGGGTTGAGGGACAGCCCCAGCATTTT. This translates into CASILRVEGQPQHF.

The rearrangement joins TRBV29-1 to TRBJ1-1; 7 nucleotides agree with TRBD1. The trim removed 7 bases at V and 4 bases at J, leaving 9 bases unmatched. This CDR3 has 13 residues. CDR1 and CDR2 from the germline V gene are SQVTM and ANQGSEA. For the CDR3, the DNA is TGCAGCGGGCGACAGGGTTTTGGCACTGAAGCTTTCTTT. Translating it yields CSGRQGFGTEAFF.

This chain links TRBV15 with TRBJ1-5; the match to TRBD1 covers 7 bases. The CDR3 covers 17 residues. Germline V gene lookup returns CDR1 LNHNV and CDR2 YYDKDF (reference sequence). V shed 4 bases, J shed 5 bases, and the junction held 14 bases outside the gene matches. Written as DNA, the CDR3 is TGTGCCACCAGCACGGGAGTTCGAGGGCAGGGGGATCAGCCCCAGCATTTT. The encoded protein is CATSTGVRGQGDQPQHF.

The V gene is TRBV5-5, the J gene TRBJ2-2; TRBD2 might be the D (5 bases). This CDR3 is 13 amino acids long. Trimming cost V 0 bases and J 8 bases, with 8 bases left between them. The germline V gene encodes CDR1 SGHKS and CDR2 YYEKEE (reference sequence). The CDR3 loop is CASSLDGGGELFF. The DNA of the CDR3 is TGTGCCAGCAGCTTGGACGGAGGAGGGGAGCTGTTTTTT.

The V and J genes are TRBV9 and TRBJ1-1, with D maybe TRBD1 (6 bases). The CDR3 is 12 residues long. Germline V lookup: CDR1 SGDLS, CDR2 YYNGEE. Deletions cut 3 bases from V and 10 bases from J, with 13 bases between. CDR3 region: CASSGHRERAFF. The CDR3 bases are TGTGCCAGCAGCGGTCACAGGGAACGAGCTTTCTTT.

The V call is TRBV10-3, the J call TRBJ1-1; 8 nucleotides line up with TRBD1. The CDR3 length is 14 residues. Trimming took 6 bases from V and 6 from J; bases not matched to a gene: 9. Germline V gives CDR1 ENHRY, CDR2 SYGVKD. CDR3 coding DNA: TGTGCCATCAGGGCCCCGACAGGGGACGCTGAAGCTTTCTTT. It is translated as CAIRAPTGDAEAFF.

The V gene is TRBV11-2, the J gene TRBJ2-1; the match to TRBD1 covers 11 bases. CDR3 length: 15 residues. Germline CDR1 reads SGHAT; CDR2 reads FQNNGV. V was clipped by 3 bases and J by 4 bases; unmatched bases: 2. CDR3 DNA sequence: TGTGCCAGCAGCTTCCGGGACAGGGGGTACAATGAGCAGTTCTTC. Encoded protein: CASSFRDRGYNEQFF. The entire variable domain, with the rest obtained from reference TRBV11-2 and TRBJ2-1, is as follows: EAGVAQSPRYKIIEKRQSVAFWCNPISGHATLYWYQQILGQGPKLLIQFQNNGVVDDSQLPKDRFSAERLKGVDSTLKIQPAKLEDSAVYLCASSFRDRGYNEQFFGPGTRLTVL.

The gene calls are TRBV3-1 (or the pseudogene TRBV3-2) and TRBJ1-2; D gene unclear. CDR1 and CDR2 (germline): LGHDT, YNNKEL (reference sequence). The CDR3 covers 11 residues. Trimming removed 0 bases at V and 8 bases at J, with 4 bases between. DNA for the CDR3: TGTGCCAGCAGCCAAGATCTCGGCTACACCTTC. Its translation: CASSQDLGYTF.

This rearrangement joins TRBV5-4 to TRBJ2-5, with TRBD2 matching over 7 bases. The J segment lost 5 bases and the V segment lost 1 base, leaving 8 bases of the junction unmatched. The CDR3 runs 15 residues. Germline loops: CDR1 SGHNT, CDR2 YYREEE (reference sequence). Written as DNA, the CDR3 is TGTGCCAGCAGCTTGCGGGGGGATAATTACGAGACCCAGTACTTC. It codes for CASSLRGDNYETQYF. The whole variable domain, filled in from reference TRBV5-4 and TRBJ2-5, reads ETGVTQSPTHLIKTRGQQVTLRCSSQSGHNTVSWYQQALGQGPQFIFQYYREEENGRGNFPPRFSGLQFPNYSSELNVNALELDDSALYLCASSLRGDNYETQYFGPGTRLLVL.

The rearrangement joins TRBV4-3 to TRBJ2-7, with 7 bases matching TRBD1. Losses at the gene ends were 0 bases for V and 4 bases for J; bases not matched to a gene: 9. The germline V gene has CDR1 LGHNA and CDR2 YSLEER. This CDR3 region has 16 residues. CDR3 loop: CASSQDLGQFSYEQYF. The DNA of the CDR3 is TGCGCCAGCAGCCAAGATCTGGGACAGTTTTCTTACGAGCAGTACTTC.

V usage is TRBV7-3 and J usage is TRBJ2-1; 8 positions match TRBD2. With 5 bases clipped from V and 4 bases from J, the junction kept 7 bases outside the gene matches. The germline V gene encodes CDR1 SGHTA and CDR2 FQGTGA. This CDR3 comprises 15 residues. In DNA, the CDR3 is TGTGCCAGCAGCCCCGCGGGCGGGGGGTACAATGAGCAGTTCTTC. It codes for CASSPAGGGYNEQFF.

The CDR3 sequence is CSGQGRTDTQYF. CDR3 nucleotide sequence: TGCAGCGGACAGGGCAGGACAGATACGCAGTATTTT. The gene calls are TRBV29-1 and TRBJ2-3; 7 nucleotides agree with TRBD1. V was clipped by 7 bases and J by 3 bases; unmatched bases: 4. CDR1 is SQVTM, CDR2 ANQGSEA, per germline. CDR3 length equals 12 residues.

The genes are TRBV5-4 and TRBJ2-5; 9 nucleotides line up with TRBD1. There are 14 residues in the CDR3. The germline V gene encodes CDR1 SGHNT and CDR2 YYREEE (reference sequence). J gave up 4 bases and V 4 bases, and 5 bases lay outside the gene matches. The CDR3 loop is CASSIGQGRETQYF. The CDR3 DNA follows: TGTGCCAGCAGCATAGGACAGGGGAGAGAGACCCAGTACTTC.

This chain joins TRBV11-2 and TRBJ2-7, with TRBD1 matching over 7 bases. The germline gives CDR1 SGHAT, CDR2 FQNNGV. The length of the CDR3 is 14 residues. The trim removed 1 base at V and 5 bases at J, leaving 5 bases unmatched. The CDR3 DNA follows: TGTGCCAGCAGCTTAGGGGGCAGGGGGAACGAGCAGTACTTC. Encoded protein: CASSLGGRGNEQYF.